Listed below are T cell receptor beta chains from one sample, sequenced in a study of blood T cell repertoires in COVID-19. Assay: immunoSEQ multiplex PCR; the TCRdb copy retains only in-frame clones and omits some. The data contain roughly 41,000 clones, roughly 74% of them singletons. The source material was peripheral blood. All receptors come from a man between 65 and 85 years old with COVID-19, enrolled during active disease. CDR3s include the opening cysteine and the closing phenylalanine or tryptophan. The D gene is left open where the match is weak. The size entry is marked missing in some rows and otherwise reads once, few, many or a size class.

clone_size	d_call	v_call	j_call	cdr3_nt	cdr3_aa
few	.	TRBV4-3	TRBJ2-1	TGCGCCAGCAGCCAAACCACAGGGAACTACAATGAGCAGTTCTTC	CASSQTTGNYNEQFF
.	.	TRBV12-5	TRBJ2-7	TGTGCTAGTGGTTTGTCAGGACATTTCTCCTACGAGCAGTACTTC	CASGLSGHFSYEQYF
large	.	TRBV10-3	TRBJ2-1	TGTGCCATCAGTGAGGAGGTCAGGGTGGGGAATGAGCAGTTCTTC	CAISEEVRVGNEQFF
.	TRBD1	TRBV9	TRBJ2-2	TGTGCCAGCAGCGTCACAAGACAGGGGATGAGCACCGGGGAGCTGTTTTTT	CASSVTRQGMSTGELFF
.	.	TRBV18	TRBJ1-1	TGTGCCAGCTCACCACCCGGCAGGATGAACACTGAAGCTTTCTTT	CASSPPGRMNTEAFF
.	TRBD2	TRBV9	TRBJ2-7	TGTGCCAGCAGCGTAGGCCAAGGGGCGGGGACTAGCTCCTACGAGCAGTACTTC	CASSVGQGAGTSSYEQYF
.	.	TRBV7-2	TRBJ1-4	TGTGCCAGCAGCTCCCTGACAGGACGGAATGAAAAACTGTTTTTT	CASSSLTGRNEKLFF
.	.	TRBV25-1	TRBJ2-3	TGTGCCAGCGCGTTCACAGATACGCAGTATTTT	CASAFTDTQYF
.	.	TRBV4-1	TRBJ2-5	TGCGCCAGCAACTCAGGGGTGACCCAGTACTTC	CASNSGVTQYF
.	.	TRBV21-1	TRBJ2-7	TGTGCCAGCAGCAAAGTTGAGGGACAGCTCTACGAGCAGTACTTC	CASSKVEGQLYEQYF
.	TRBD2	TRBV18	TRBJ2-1	TGTGCCAGCTCCCCGCTGGCTAGCGGGGGGAATGAGCAGTTCTTC	CASSPLASGGNEQFF
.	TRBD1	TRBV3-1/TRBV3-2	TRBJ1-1	TGTGCCAGCAGCCAAAACAGGGGGTATACCACTGAAGCTTTCTTT	CASSQNRGYTTEAFF
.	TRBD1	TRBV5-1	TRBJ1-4	TGCGCCAGCAGCTCCGCCTCAAGCGGGACAGGGGGAGAAAAACTGTTTTTT	CASSSASSGTGGEKLFF
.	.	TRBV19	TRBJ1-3	TGTGCCAGTAGTATCGGACATATTGGAAACACCATATATTTT	CASSIGHIGNTIYF
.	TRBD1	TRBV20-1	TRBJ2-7	TGCAGTGCTCCGACAGGGGACGAGCAGTACTTC	CSAPTGDEQYF
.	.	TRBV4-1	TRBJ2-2	TGCGCCAGCAGCCTACTAGTCGGTTCCGGGGAGCTGTTTTTT	CASSLLVGSGELFF
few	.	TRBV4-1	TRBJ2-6	TGCGCCAGCAGCCAAGAAGGCAGAGGCTCTGGGGCCAACGTCCTGACTTTC	CASSQEGRGSGANVLTF
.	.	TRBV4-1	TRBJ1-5	TGCGCCAGCAGCCAGGGGGCGCGAAGTCAGCCCCAGCATTTT	CASSQGARSQPQHF
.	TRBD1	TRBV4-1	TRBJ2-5	TGCGCCAGCAGCCAAGGGGGCAGGGGGCTAGAAGAGACCCAGTACTTC	CASSQGGRGLEETQYF
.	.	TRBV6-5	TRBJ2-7	TGTGCCAGCAGTTTTTCAGGCGGGGCTTACGAGCAGTACTTC	CASSFSGGAYEQYF
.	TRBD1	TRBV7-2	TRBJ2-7	TGTGCCAGCAGCTCCCCGGGACAGTCCTACGAGCAGTACTTC	CASSSPGQSYEQYF
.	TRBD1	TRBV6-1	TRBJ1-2	TGTGCCAGCAGTGAACAGCCGGGACAGGCCTATGGCTACACCTTC	CASSEQPGQAYGYTF
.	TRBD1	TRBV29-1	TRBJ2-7	TGCAGCGTTAGTCTGGGGGACAGGGGGAAATACGAGCAGTACTTC	CSVSLGDRGKYEQYF
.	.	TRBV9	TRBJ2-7	TGTGCCAGCAGCGTCGGACTCCTAAGCTCCTACGAGCAGTACTTC	CASSVGLLSSYEQYF
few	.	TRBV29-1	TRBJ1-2	TGCAGCGTTGACAGCTATGGCTACACCTTC	CSVDSYGYTF
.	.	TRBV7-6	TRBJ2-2	TGTGCCAGCAGCTTAGCTCCCCTGACATCGGAGGGGAACACCGGGGAGCTGTTTTTT	CASSLAPLTSEGNTGELFF
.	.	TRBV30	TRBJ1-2	TGTGCCTGGAGTCCACCGGGGGGGGTAAACGGCTACACCTTC	CAWSPPGGVNGYTF
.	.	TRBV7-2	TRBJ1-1	TGTGCCAGCAGCACCGCTAGGGGGATCGGTTACACTGAAGCTTTCTTT	CASSTARGIGYTEAFF
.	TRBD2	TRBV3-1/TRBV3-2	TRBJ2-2	TGTGCCAGCAGCCAAGAATCTAAGCGGGGGCCTTACACCGGGGAGCTGTTTTTT	CASSQESKRGPYTGELFF
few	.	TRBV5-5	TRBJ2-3	TGTGCCAGCAGCTTGATGTCTTCCCGGGAAGGGTACACAGATACGCAGTATTTT	CASSLMSSREGYTDTQYF
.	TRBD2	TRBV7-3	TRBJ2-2	TGTGCCAGCGGAACGGGAGGCACCGGGGAGCTGTTTTTT	CASGTGGTGELFF
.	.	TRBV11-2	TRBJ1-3	TGTGCCAGCAGCCGCATACAGGGACCGTCTGGAAACACCATATATTTT	CASSRIQGPSGNTIYF
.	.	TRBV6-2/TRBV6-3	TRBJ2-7	TGTGCCAGCAGTTGGATCCGGAGCTCCTACGAGCAGTACTTC	CASSWIRSSYEQYF
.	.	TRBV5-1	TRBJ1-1	TGCGCCAGCAGCTCAGCAGGGCACACTGAAGCTTTCTTT	CASSSAGHTEAFF
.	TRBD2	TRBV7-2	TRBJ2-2	TGTGCCAGCAGCTTCATGGGGGGACTAGCGGGCACCGGGGAGCTGTTTTTT	CASSFMGGLAGTGELFF
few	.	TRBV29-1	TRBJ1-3	TGCAGCGTTGTCCCGGGGAGCTCTGGAAACACCATATATTTT	CSVVPGSSGNTIYF
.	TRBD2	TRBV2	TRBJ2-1	TGTGCCAGCAGTCCCGGGAGGCAGTACAATGAGCAGTTCTTC	CASSPGRQYNEQFF